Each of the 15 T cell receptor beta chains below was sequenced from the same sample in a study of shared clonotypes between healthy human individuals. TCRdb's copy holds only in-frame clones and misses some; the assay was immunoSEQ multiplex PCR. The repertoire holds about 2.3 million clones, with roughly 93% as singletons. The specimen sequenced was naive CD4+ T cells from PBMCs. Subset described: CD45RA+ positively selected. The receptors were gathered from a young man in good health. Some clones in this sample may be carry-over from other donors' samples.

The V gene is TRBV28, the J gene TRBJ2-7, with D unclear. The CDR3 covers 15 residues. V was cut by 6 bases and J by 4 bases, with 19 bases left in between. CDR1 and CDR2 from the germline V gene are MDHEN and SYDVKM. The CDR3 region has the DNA TGTGCCAGCAGCCTTTACGTCGGGCTGCAGTACGAGCAGTACTTC. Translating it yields CASSLYVGLQYEQYF.

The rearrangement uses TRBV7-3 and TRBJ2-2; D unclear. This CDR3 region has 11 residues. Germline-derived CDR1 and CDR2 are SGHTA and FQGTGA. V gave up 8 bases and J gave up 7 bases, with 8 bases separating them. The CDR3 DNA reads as TGTGCCAGCCCCCTCGTCGGGGAGCTGTTTTTT. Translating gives CASPLVGELFF.

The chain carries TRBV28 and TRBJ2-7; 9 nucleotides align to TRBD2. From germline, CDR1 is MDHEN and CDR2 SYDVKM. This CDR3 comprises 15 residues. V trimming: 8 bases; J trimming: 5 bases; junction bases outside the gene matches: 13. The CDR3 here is CASGPGLAISDEQYF. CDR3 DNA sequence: TGTGCCAGCGGACCGGGACTAGCTATATCCGACGAGCAGTACTTC.

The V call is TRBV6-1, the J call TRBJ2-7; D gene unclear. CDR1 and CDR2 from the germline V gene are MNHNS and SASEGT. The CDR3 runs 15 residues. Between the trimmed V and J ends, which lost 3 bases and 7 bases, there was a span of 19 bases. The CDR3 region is CASSEGGRNLGEQYF. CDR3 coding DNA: TGTGCCAGCAGTGAGGGCGGCCGAAACTTGGGGGAGCAGTACTTC.

This chain's CDR3 is CASSGPTSVSGTQYF. The CDR3 nucleotides are TGTGCCAGCAGCGGTCCAACTAGCGTCTCCGGTACGCAGTATTTT. V usage is TRBV9 and J usage is TRBJ2-3; TRBD2 aligns across 7 bases. With 3 bases clipped from V and 8 bases from J, the junction kept 12 bases outside the gene matches. This CDR3 region has 15 residues. Germline CDR1 SGDLS, CDR2 YYNGEE.

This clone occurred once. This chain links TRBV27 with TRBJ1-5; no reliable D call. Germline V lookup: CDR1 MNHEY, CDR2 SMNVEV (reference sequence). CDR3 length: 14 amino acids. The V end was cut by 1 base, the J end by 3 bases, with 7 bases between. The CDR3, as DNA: TGTGCCAGCAGTTTATTGGGCAACAATCAGCCCCAGCATTTT. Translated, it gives CASSLLGNNQPQHF.

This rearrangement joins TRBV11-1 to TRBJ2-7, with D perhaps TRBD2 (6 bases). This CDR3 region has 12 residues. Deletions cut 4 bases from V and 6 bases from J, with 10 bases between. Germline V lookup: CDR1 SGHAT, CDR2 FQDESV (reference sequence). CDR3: CASSYRGIEQYF. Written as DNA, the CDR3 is TGTGCCAGCAGCTATCGGGGGATCGAGCAGTACTTC.

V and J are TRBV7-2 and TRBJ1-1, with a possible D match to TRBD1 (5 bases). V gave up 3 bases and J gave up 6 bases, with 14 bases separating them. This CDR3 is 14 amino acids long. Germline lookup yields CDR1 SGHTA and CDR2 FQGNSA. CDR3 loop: CASSLGWGFAEAFF. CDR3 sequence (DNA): TGTGCCAGCAGCTTGGGATGGGGGTTCGCTGAAGCTTTCTTT.

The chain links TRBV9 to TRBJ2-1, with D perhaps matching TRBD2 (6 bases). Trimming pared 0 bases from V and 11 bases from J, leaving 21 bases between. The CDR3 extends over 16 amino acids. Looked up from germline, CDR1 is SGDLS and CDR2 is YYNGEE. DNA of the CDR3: TGTGCCAGCAGCGTAGGCTCTGGAGGACTAACGGCCCAGCAGTTCTTC. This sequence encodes CASSVGSGGLTAQQFF. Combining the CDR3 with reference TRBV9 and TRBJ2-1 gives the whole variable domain DSGVTQTPKHLITATGQRVTLRCSPRSGDLSVYWYQQSLDQGLQFLIQYYNGEERAKGNILERFSAQQFPDLHSELNLSSLELGDSALYFCASSVGSGGLTAQQFFGPGTRLTVL.

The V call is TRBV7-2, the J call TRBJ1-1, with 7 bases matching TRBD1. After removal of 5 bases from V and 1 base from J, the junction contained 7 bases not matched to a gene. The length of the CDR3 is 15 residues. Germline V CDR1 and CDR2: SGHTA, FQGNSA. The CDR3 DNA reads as TGTGCCAGCAGCGTACGACAGGGCAAGAACACTGAAGCTTTCTTT. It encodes CASSVRQGKNTEAFF. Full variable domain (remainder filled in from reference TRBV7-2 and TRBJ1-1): GAGVSQSPSNKVTEKGKDVELRCDPISGHTALYWYRQSLGQGLEFLIYFQGNSAPDKSGLPSDRFSAERTGGSVSTLTIQRTQQEDSAVYLCASSVRQGKNTEAFFGQGTRLTVV.

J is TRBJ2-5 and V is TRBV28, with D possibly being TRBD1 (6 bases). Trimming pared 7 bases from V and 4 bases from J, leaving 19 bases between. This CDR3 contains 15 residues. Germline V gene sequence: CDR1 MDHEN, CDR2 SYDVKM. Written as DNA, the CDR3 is TGTGCCAGCACCCCTCGAGACAGGCCCGTAGAGACCCAGTACTTC. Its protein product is CASTPRDRPVETQYF.

This chain's CDR3 is CASSAPGYGYTF. The CDR3 coding sequence is TGTGCCAGCTCCGCCCCGGGCTATGGCTACACCTTC. The V and J genes are TRBV11-2 and TRBJ1-2; D remains unclear. V was clipped by 8 bases and J by 4 bases, with 11 bases between them. Looked up from germline, CDR1 is SGHAT and CDR2 is FQNNGV. This CDR3 is built from 12 residues.

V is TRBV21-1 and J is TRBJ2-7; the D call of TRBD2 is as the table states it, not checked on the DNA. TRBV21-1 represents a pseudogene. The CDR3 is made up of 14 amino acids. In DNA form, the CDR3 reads TGTGCCAGCAGCACCGCTAGCGGGAGTCACGAGCAGTACTTC. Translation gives CASSTASGSHEQYF.

The CDR3 region is CASSLSGKAGELFF. For the CDR3, the DNA is TGTGCCAGCAGCTTAAGCGGCAAGGCCGGGGAGCTGTTTTTT. This sequence joins TRBV7-9 and TRBJ2-2; D is possibly TRBD2 (5 bases). The CDR3 contains 14 residues. Germline loops: CDR1 SEHNR, CDR2 FQNEAQ (reference sequence). Trimming took 2 bases from V and 6 from J, leaving 10 bases between them. Full variable domain (remainder filled in from reference TRBV7-9 and TRBJ2-2): DTGVSQNPRHKITKRGQNVTFRCDPISEHNRLYWYRQTLGQGPEFLTYFQNEAQLEKSRLLSDRFSAERPKGSFSTLEIQRTEQGDSAMYLCASSLSGKAGELFFGEGSRLTVL.

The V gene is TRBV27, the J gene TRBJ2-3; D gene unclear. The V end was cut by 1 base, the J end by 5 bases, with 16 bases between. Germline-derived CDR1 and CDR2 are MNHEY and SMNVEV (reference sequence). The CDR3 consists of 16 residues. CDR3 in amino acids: CASSLFARNLRDTQYF. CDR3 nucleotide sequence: TGTGCCAGCAGTTTATTTGCACGAAACCTTCGAGATACGCAGTATTTT.